This TCR beta chain originates from a study of OX40 agonist ivuxolimab in advanced cancers. Study summary: The patients received agonistic anti-OX40 (CD134) antibody ivuxolimab.

As for this clone: What it binds is unknown.

Findings of the study overall: Fewer expanded clones were found on average in CD4+ than in CD8+ T cells. At 0.1 to 3.0 mg/kg and by week 6, clonal expansion occurred in CD4+ and CD8+ blood T cells.

Some clones are missing from TCRdb's copy, which holds only in-frame ones; the method was immunoSEQ multiplex PCR. The sample shows approximately 77,000 clones, about 91% of them seen only once. The germline CDR1 and CDR2 sequences are SGHRS and YFSETQ. This CDR3 contains 14 residues. Trimming removed 0 bases at V and 9 bases at J, with 12 bases between. The specimen was CD4+ or CD8+ T cells sorted from blood, collected in a trial of the OX40 agonist ivuxolimab. The chain is built from TRBV5-1 and TRBJ2-2; D is uncertain. The origin of this receptor is an adult with an advanced solid tumor such as melanoma, head and neck, liver or kidney cancer. CDR3: CASSLALGFRELFF. In nucleotides, the CDR3 is TGCGCCAGCAGCTTGGCTCTAGGTTTCCGGGAGCTGTTTTTT. Together with reference TRBV5-1 and TRBJ2-2, the CDR3 gives the full variable domain: KAGVTQTPRYLIKTRGQQVTLSCSPISGHRSVSWYQQTPGQGLQFLFEYFSETQRNKGNFPGRFSGRQFSNSRSEMNVSTLELGDSALYLCASSLALGFRELFFGEGSRLTVL.